These 3 T cell receptor beta chains share one sample of origin, sequenced in a study of T cells expressing NK-cell markers. TCRdb processed the 5' RACE reads again and assigns one entry to each CDR3 protein, with no DNA. Its clone listing holds about 460,000 distinct CDR3 sequences. The specimen sequenced was blood T cells: a sorted CD56 or NKG2C T cell subset, CD4+ or CD8+ T cells, or bulk PBMC T cells (not recorded which). The receptors shown here come from a woman in her fifties or sixties in good health.

V and J are TRBV5-1 and TRBJ1-1; with no DNA, the TCRdb D assignment of TRBD1 cannot be verified. Germline V gene sequence: CDR1 SGHRS, CDR2 YFSETQ. The CDR3 consists of 13 residues. The CDR3 sequence: CASSSRQGPEAFF.

J is TRBJ2-3 and V is TRBV18; TCRdb returns TRBD1, unconfirmable since there is no DNA. The germline CDR1 and CDR2 sequences are KGHSH and LQKENI. The CDR3 runs 17 residues. CDR3 loop: CASSPDRGKRETDTQYF.

The V call is TRBV7-8, the J call TRBJ2-7; TCRdb returns TRBD1, unconfirmable since there is no DNA. CDR3 length equals 15 residues. Looked up from germline, CDR1 is SGHVS and CDR2 is FQNEAQ. CDR3 loop: CASSLLAGPGYEQYF.